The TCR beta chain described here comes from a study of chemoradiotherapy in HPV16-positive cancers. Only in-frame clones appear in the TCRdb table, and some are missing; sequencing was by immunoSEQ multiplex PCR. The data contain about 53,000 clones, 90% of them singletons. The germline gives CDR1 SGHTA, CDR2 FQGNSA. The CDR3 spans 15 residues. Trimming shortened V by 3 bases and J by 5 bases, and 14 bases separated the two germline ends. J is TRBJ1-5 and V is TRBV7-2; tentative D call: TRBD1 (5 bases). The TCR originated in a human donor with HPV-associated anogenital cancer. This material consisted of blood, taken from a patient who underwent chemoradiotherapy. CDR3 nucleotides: TGTGCCAGCAGCTTCACGGGGGGATCGCATCAGCCCCAGCATTTT. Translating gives CASSFTGGSHQPQHF. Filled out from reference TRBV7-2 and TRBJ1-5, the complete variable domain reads GAGVSQSPSNKVTEKGKDVELRCDPISGHTALYWYRQSLGQGLEFLIYFQGNSAPDKSGLPSDRFSAERTGGSVSTLTIQRTQQEDSAVYLCASSFTGGSHQPQHFGDGTRLSIL.